Shown below are 30 T cell receptor beta chains from a single sample sequenced in a study of vaccination effects on CD4 cells after COVID-19. Before sequencing took place, the ViraFEST assay used viral peptide pools to expand antigen-specific CD4+ T cells. After around 10 days in culture, the CD4+ T cells were isolated. Vaccine recipients had no previous SARS-CoV-2 infection; their nucleocapsid antibodies were negative. No antigen has been identified for these receptors. The protocol was immunoSEQ multiplex PCR, while the TCRdb copy is restricted to in-frame clones and leaves out a portion. The data contain some 69,000 clones, roughly 74% of them singletons. Sequenced material: CD4+ T cells from PBMCs cultured with HCoV-NL63 spike peptides, taken before COVID-19 vaccination. All receptors come from a human donor who received a COVID-19 vaccine.

The J gene is TRBJ2-1, the V gene TRBV25-1; D is tentatively TRBD1 or TRBD2 (5 bases each). The CDR3 runs to 14 residues. In germline, CDR1 is MGHDK, CDR2 SYGVNS. V lost 7 bases and J 7 bases, leaving 17 bases between the germline ends. CDR3: CASTEPGAGNEQFF. The CDR3 nucleotides read TGTGCCAGCACCGAACCCGGGGCTGGGAATGAGCAGTTCTTC.

A single count supports this clone. V gene TRBV6-2 or TRBV6-3 combines with J gene TRBJ1-1, with a possible D match to TRBD1 (5 bases). The CDR3 is made up of 14 amino acids. The germline V gene has CDR1 MNHEY and CDR2 SVGEGT. Between the trimmed V and J ends, which lost 0 bases and 1 base, there was a span of 6 bases. The CDR3 DNA reads as TGTGCCAGCAGTTACTCAACAGGGAACACTGAAGCTTTCTTT. It specifies CASSYSTGNTEAFF.

This clone has only a few counts. The genes are TRBV10-3 and TRBJ1-2, with 8 bases that match TRBD1. Germline loops: CDR1 ENHRY, CDR2 SYGVKD. The CDR3 has 17 residues. Trimming cost V 8 bases and J 6 bases; bases outside gene matches: 20. CDR3 residues: CAIRRWGTGTLNDGYTF. The DNA of the CDR3 is TGTGCCATCCGCAGATGGGGGACAGGAACTCTTAATGATGGCTACACCTTC.

The genes are TRBV30 and TRBJ2-5, with D perhaps given as TRBD1 or TRBD2 (5 bases each). The V end was cut by 4 bases, the J end by 3 bases, with 21 bases between. The CDR3 loop spans 16 amino acids. Germline V CDR1 and CDR2: GTSNPN, SVGIG (reference sequence). The CDR3 coding sequence is TGTGCCTGGACCTGGGCCCTCCGGGACGGAAAAGAGACCCAGTACTTC. This gives the protein CAWTWALRDGKETQYF.

The rearrangement links TRBV30 to TRBJ1-5; D gene uncertain. Per germline, CDR1 GTSNPN and CDR2 SVGIG (reference sequence). The ends were cut back, 7 bases at V and 0 bases at J, with 10 bases in the middle. There are 13 residues in the CDR3. This chain's CDR3 is CALQRDSNQPQHF. DNA for the CDR3: TGTGCCTTACAGAGGGATAGCAATCAGCCCCAGCATTTT.

This chain connects TRBV18 to TRBJ1-1, with 10 bases aligning to TRBD1. Germline values: CDR1 KGHSH, CDR2 LQKENI. V lost 1 base and J lost 10; bases outside the gene matches: 9. There are 15 residues in the CDR3. Here the CDR3 reads CASSPRDRGPVVAFF. The DNA of the CDR3 is TGTGCCAGCTCACCACGAGACAGGGGGCCAGTGGTAGCTTTCTTT. Looking up the rest from reference TRBV18 and TRBJ1-1 gives the full variable domain: NAGVMQNPRHLVRRRGQEARLRCSPMKGHSHVYWYRQLPEEGLKFMVYLQKENIIDESGMPKERFSAEFPKEGPSILRIQQVVRGDSAAYFCASSPRDRGPVVAFFGQGTRLTVV.

This clone has just one count. The chain carries TRBV11-1 and TRBJ2-7, with TRBD1 matching 10 bases. V gave up 0 bases and J gave up 3 bases; unmatched junction bases: 2. This CDR3 has 15 residues. Germline CDR1 is SGHAT and CDR2 is FQDESV (reference sequence). The CDR3 loop reads CASSLAGTGVYEQYV. The CDR3 DNA is TGTGCCAGCAGCTTAGCCGGGACAGGGGTCTACGAGCAGTACGTC.

The CDR3 DNA is TGTGCCAGCAGTGAGATATCCGAGCAGTACGTC. Amino acid sequence: CASSEISEQYV. The J gene is TRBJ2-7, the V gene TRBV2; unclear D gene. Germline-derived CDR1 and CDR2 are SNHLY and FYNNEI. V was pared by 3 bases and J by 6 bases, with 6 bases between. This CDR3 is built from 11 residues.

CDR3 amino acids: CASSRETGRTEAFF. The DNA of the CDR3 is TGTGCCAGCAGCCGAGAGACAGGGCGGACTGAAGCTTTCTTT. This rearrangement joins TRBV3-1 (or the pseudogene TRBV3-2) to TRBJ1-1, with TRBD1 matching over 7 bases. The CDR3 has 14 residues. Trimming cost V 4 bases and J 5 bases; bases outside gene matches: 7. The germline CDR1 and CDR2 sequences are LGHDT and YNNKEL (reference sequence).

This sequence joins TRBV9 and TRBJ1-1; tentatively, D is TRBD1 (5 bases). The germline V gene encodes CDR1 SGDLS and CDR2 YYNGEE. The germline V and J ends were trimmed by 0 bases and 4 bases, with 16 bases remaining between them. There are 16 residues in the CDR3. The CDR3: CASSVARDPSGTEAFF. The CDR3 nucleotides read TGTGCCAGCAGCGTAGCTCGGGACCCGAGCGGCACTGAAGCTTTCTTT.

The rearrangement links TRBV10-1 to TRBJ1-4; no reliable D call. V was cut by 4 bases and J by 4 bases, with 7 bases left in between. Germline V lookup: CDR1 WNHNN, CDR2 SYGVQD (reference sequence). The CDR3 length is 13 residues. The CDR3 protein is CASSVDGNEKLFF. Written as DNA, the CDR3 is TGCGCCAGCAGTGTTGACGGTAATGAAAAACTGTTTTTT.

This rearrangement joins TRBV6-6 to TRBJ2-5; TRBD2 agrees at 9 bases. This CDR3 region has 16 residues. V trimming: 5 bases; J trimming: 2 bases; junction bases outside the gene matches: 9. Germline V gives CDR1 MNHNY, CDR2 SVGAGI (reference sequence). This CDR3 is CASSRRVAGVQETQYF. DNA for the CDR3: TGTGCCAGCAGTCGCAGAGTAGCGGGGGTACAAGAGACCCAGTACTTC.

The J gene is TRBJ2-2, the V gene TRBV18, with 7 bases identical to TRBD1. Unmatched junction bases numbered 4, after V lost 3 bases and J lost 0 bases. Germline V CDR1 and CDR2: KGHSH, LQKENI. The CDR3 spans 16 residues. The CDR3, as DNA: TGTGCCAGCTCACCTATGGGACAGACGAACACCGGGGAGCTGTTTTTT. Translated: CASSPMGQTNTGELFF. Full variable domain (missing parts from reference TRBV18 and TRBJ2-2): NAGVMQNPRHLVRRRGQEARLRCSPMKGHSHVYWYRQLPEEGLKFMVYLQKENIIDESGMPKERFSAEFPKEGPSILRIQQVVRGDSAAYFCASSPMGQTNTGELFFGEGSRLTVL.

The genes are TRBV7-9 and TRBJ2-1; perhaps D is TRBD1 or TRBD2 (5 bases each). V lost 5 bases and J lost 0, with 14 bases in between. Germline assignment: CDR1 SEHNR and CDR2 FQNEAQ (reference sequence). The CDR3 has 16 amino acids. The CDR3 here is CASSPLWGSSYNEQFF. The CDR3 DNA follows: TGTGCCAGCAGCCCGCTCTGGGGGAGCTCCTACAATGAGCAGTTCTTC.

The rearrangement joins TRBV5-8 to TRBJ1-5; TRBD1 might be the D (6 bases). Trimming left V 1 base short and J 1 base short, with 15 bases between. Germline CDR1 is SGHTS and CDR2 is YDEGEE. The CDR3 sequence is 17 residues long. The CDR3 nucleotides read TGTGCCAGCAGCTTGAACAGGGTTGTGGGCAGCAATCAGCCCCAGCATTTT. It yields the protein CASSLNRVVGSNQPQHF.

This chain connects TRBV5-8 to TRBJ1-4; D perhaps matches TRBD1 (5 bases). Trimming removed 4 bases at V and 6 bases at J, with 13 bases between. CDR1 SGHTS and CDR2 YDEGEE come from the germline V gene. The CDR3 extends over 14 amino acids. The CDR3 sequence: CASSQGRTHEKLFF. The CDR3 bases are TGTGCCAGCAGCCAGGGCCGGACGCATGAAAAACTGTTTTTT.

This clone has only a few counts. V and J are TRBV11-3 and TRBJ2-1; TRBD2 matches 7 bases. Germline V gene sequence: CDR1 SGHNT, CDR2 YENEEA. Trimming cost V 6 bases and J 10 bases; bases outside gene matches: 12. The CDR3 has 14 residues. CDR3 sequence reads: CASSLNGLVGEQFF. CDR3 sequence (DNA): TGTGCCAGCAGTCTCAACGGACTAGTTGGCGAGCAGTTCTTC.

This chain uses TRBV5-1 with TRBJ2-3; 14 nucleotides align to TRBD2. Germline V lookup: CDR1 SGHRS, CDR2 YFSETQ. Trimming cost V 4 bases and J 4 bases; bases outside gene matches: 5. This CDR3 comprises 16 residues. The CDR3 region is CASSPRTSGGSDTQYF. CDR3 DNA sequence: TGCGCCAGCAGCCCCCGGACTAGCGGGGGGTCAGATACGCAGTATTTT. Drawing the rest from reference TRBV5-1 and TRBJ2-3, the complete variable domain is KAGVTQTPRYLIKTRGQQVTLSCSPISGHRSVSWYQQTPGQGLQFLFEYFSETQRNKGNFPGRFSGRQFSNSRSEMNVSTLELGDSALYLCASSPRTSGGSDTQYFGPGTRLTVL.

CDR3 nucleotides: TGTGCCACCAGTTCAAGCGGGGGCTCGAACTACAATGAGCAGTTCTTC. It translates to CATSSSGGSNYNEQFF. V is TRBV24-1 and J is TRBJ2-1; 8 positions agree with TRBD2. There are 16 residues in the CDR3. Germline V gene data show CDR1 as KGHDR and CDR2 as SFDVKD. The junction had 9 bases not matched to a gene; V was cut back by 6 bases and J by 3 bases.

CDR3 in amino acids: CASSPQGVGNTEAFF. DNA for the CDR3: TGTGCCAGCAGCCCACAGGGGGTAGGAAACACTGAAGCTTTCTTT. This chain uses TRBV7-3 with TRBJ1-1; the match to TRBD1 covers 8 bases. CDR1 is SGHTA, CDR2 FQGTGA, per germline. The V and J ends lost 5 bases and 2 bases, in that order; junction bases with no gene match: 7. The CDR3 is made up of 15 amino acids.

The table lists this clone with a few counts. The V call is TRBV5-1, the J call TRBJ2-5; TRBD2 matches 8 bases. Germline CDR1 and CDR2: SGHRS and YFSETQ. The CDR3 runs 15 residues. Germline trimming cut 0 bases from V and 2 bases from J; bases unmatched to any gene: 3. CDR3 sequence reads: CASSLVGGGQETQYF. CDR3 DNA: TGCGCCAGCAGCTTGGTCGGGGGGGGACAAGAGACCCAGTACTTC.

The chain links TRBV6-5 to TRBJ2-6; D is ambiguous. The germline V gene has CDR1 MNHEY and CDR2 SVGAGI. The CDR3 sequence is 15 residues long. V lost 6 bases to trimming and J lost 0 bases, with 9 bases between them. CDR3 DNA: TGTGCCAGCAGAAAAGGGAACTCTGGGGCCAACGTCCTGACTTTC. It specifies CASRKGNSGANVLTF.

The chain joins TRBV5-4 to TRBJ1-2; D unresolved. Looked up from germline, CDR1 is SGHNT and CDR2 is YYREEE (reference sequence). The CDR3 contains 16 residues. V lost 2 bases to trimming and J lost 4 bases, with 18 bases between them. The CDR3 DNA is TGTGCCAGCAGCTTTATTCCCGGCAGGATGGTCTATGGCTACACCTTC. This codes for CASSFIPGRMVYGYTF. Full variable domain (remainder filled in from reference TRBV5-4 and TRBJ1-2): ETGVTQSPTHLIKTRGQQVTLRCSSQSGHNTVSWYQQALGQGPQFIFQYYREEENGRGNFPPRFSGLQFPNYSSELNVNALELDDSALYLCASSFIPGRMVYGYTFGSGTRLTVV.

This chain uses TRBV5-8 with TRBJ2-3; D is possibly TRBD2 (5 bases). Germline loops: CDR1 SGHTS, CDR2 YDEGEE. V was cut by 7 bases and J by 5 bases, with 26 bases left in between. This CDR3 has 17 amino acids. CDR3 amino acids: CASPHFYGLKGVDTQYF. The CDR3 nucleotides read TGTGCCAGCCCCCACTTTTATGGACTTAAGGGTGTAGATACGCAGTATTTT.

The genes are TRBV15 and TRBJ1-2; possibly TRBD1 for D (5 bases). This CDR3 has 18 amino acids. The germline V gene encodes CDR1 LNHNV and CDR2 YYDKDF (reference sequence). Trimming took 3 bases from V and 4 from J, leaving 24 bases between them. The CDR3 nucleotides are TGTGCCACCAGCAGGGGGAGAGGGACCGATTCCCTCCTCTATGGCTACACCTTC. This codes for CATSRGRGTDSLLYGYTF.

The rearrangement links TRBV18 to TRBJ2-5, with D uncertain. Per the germline V gene, CDR1 is KGHSH and CDR2 is LQKENI. V was cut by 0 bases and J by 5 bases, with 7 bases left in between. CDR3 size: 13 residues. CDR3 nucleotides: TGTGCCAGCTCACCACCGGTTCAGGAGACCCAGTACTTC. Its translation: CASSPPVQETQYF.

This clone was seen more than once but under ten times. The chain couples TRBV24-1 to TRBJ2-1, with D possibly TRBD1 on 6 matching bases. The germline V gene has CDR1 KGHDR and CDR2 SFDVKD. CDR3 size: 18 residues. V dropped 2 bases and J dropped 3 bases, with 19 bases sitting between them. The CDR3 region is CATSDSQGSRGNYNEQFF. The CDR3, as DNA: TGTGCCACCAGTGATTCCCAGGGAAGCAGGGGTAACTACAATGAGCAGTTCTTC.

The gene calls are TRBV6-6 and TRBJ2-6; D remains ambiguous. Per the germline V gene, CDR1 is MNHNY and CDR2 is SVGAGI (reference sequence). Trimming shortened V by 6 bases and J by 2 bases, and 5 bases separated the two germline ends. This CDR3 has 13 amino acids. CDR3 region: CASRGTGANVLTF. The CDR3 DNA follows: TGTGCCAGCAGGGGTACTGGGGCCAACGTCCTGACTTTC.

This clone was detected once. V usage is TRBV12-5 and J usage is TRBJ2-3; TRBD2 might be the D (6 bases). The V end was cut by 0 bases, the J end by 7 bases, with 20 bases between. Per the germline V gene, CDR1 is LGHNT and CDR2 is FRNRAP. The CDR3 has 17 residues. The CDR3, as DNA: TGTGCTAGTGGTTTGGTACGCGGGGTCTCCCAGGGTTATACGCAGTATTTT. Its protein product is CASGLVRGVSQGYTQYF.

The chain has TRBV27 and TRBJ1-1, with TRBD1 matching over 7 bases. This CDR3 has 18 amino acids. V shed 2 bases, J shed 1 base, and the junction held 13 bases outside the gene matches. Germline V CDR1 and CDR2: MNHEY, SMNVEV (reference sequence). As DNA, the CDR3 is TGTGCCAGCAGTTTAAGGGGGTGGTCTAGACAGGGGAACACTGAAGCTTTCTTT. It specifies CASSLRGWSRQGNTEAFF.